A selection of T cell receptor beta chains follows, all from one sample in a study of OX40 agonist ivuxolimab in advanced cancers. Sequencing used immunoSEQ multiplex PCR; TCRdb keeps in-frame clones, though not all of them. Of 100,000 to 150,000 clones listed, roughly 90% are singletons. The sequencing used CD4+ or CD8+ T cells sorted from blood, collected in a trial of the OX40 agonist ivuxolimab. All receptors come from an adult with an advanced solid tumor such as melanoma, head and neck, liver or kidney cancer. CDR3s include the opening cysteine and the closing phenylalanine or tryptophan. A D gene is named only where the DNA matches it firmly. The size entry is marked missing in some rows and otherwise reads once, few, many or a size class.

abundance,v_gene,j_gene,d_gene,CDR3nt,CDR3aa
NA,TRBV5-3,TRBJ1-3,NA,TGTGCCAGAAGGGGTGGACAGTTGTCCTCTGGAAACACCATATATTTT,CARRGGQLSSGNTIYF
NA,TRBV5-4,TRBJ2-7,NA,TGTGCCAGCAGCTCGGGACCCACAGGGTTTGACGACGAGCAGTACTTC,CASSSGPTGFDDEQYF
NA,TRBV16,TRBJ1-5,NA,TGTGCCAGCAGCCAAATGAACTACGATCAGCCCCAGCATTTT,CASSQMNYDQPQHF
NA,TRBV19,TRBJ2-7,NA,TGTGCCAGTAGTGTCCTATCTTCCTACGAGCAGTACTTC,CASSVLSSYEQYF
NA,TRBV30,TRBJ1-4,NA,TGTGCCTGGAGTGTCCGGACAGTCCAAGGCGAAAAACTGTTTTTT,CAWSVRTVQGEKLFF
NA,TRBV5-1,TRBJ2-1,TRBD1,TGCGCCAGCAGCCCGGACAGGGGGGTCAATGAGCAGTTCTTC,CASSPDRGVNEQFF
NA,TRBV27,TRBJ1-5,NA,TGTGCCAGCAGTTTGGGCGATAGCAATCAGCCCCAGCATTTT,CASSLGDSNQPQHF
NA,TRBV5-1,TRBJ2-4,NA,TGCGCCAGCAGCCAGCAGGGTTCTACAAACATTCAGTACTTC,CASSQQGSTNIQYF
NA,TRBV14,TRBJ1-2,NA,TGTGCCAGCAGTCCAGACCGCTATGGCTACACCTTC,CASSPDRYGYTF
NA,TRBV4-2,TRBJ2-7,NA,TGTGCCAGCAGCAGCAAACTGGGGCAGGCGATCTACGAGCAGTACTTC,CASSSKLGQAIYEQYF
NA,TRBV6-1,TRBJ2-7,TRBD2,TGTGCCAGCAGTGATGGACTAGCGGGAACCTACGAGCAGTACTTC,CASSDGLAGTYEQYF
NA,TRBV5-1,TRBJ2-7,NA,TGCGCCAGCAGCCGGGACACCTTAGAGCAGTACTTC,CASSRDTLEQYF
once,TRBV5-4,TRBJ2-6,TRBD1,TGTGCCAGCAGCTTGAGGGGGCCCTCTGGGGCCAACGTCCTGACTTTC,CASSLRGPSGANVLTF
NA,TRBV23-1,TRBJ2-3,NA,TGCGCCAGCAGCCGTTGGCAATACGGCGATACGCAGTATTTT,CASSRWQYGDTQYF
NA,TRBV23-1,TRBJ1-4,NA,TGCGCCAGCCCGCTAAAAGTGGAGGCAGAGGAAAAACTGTTTTTT,CASPLKVEAEEKLFF
NA,TRBV6-6,TRBJ1-1,NA,TGTGCCAGCAGTTACTCGACCAGAACTGAAGCTTTCTTT,CASSYSTRTEAFF
NA,TRBV30,TRBJ1-5,TRBD1,TGTGCCTGGAGTGGAGGACAGGGTAGCAATCAGCCCCAGCATTTT,CAWSGGQGSNQPQHF
NA,TRBV7-9,TRBJ1-4,NA,TGTGCCAGCAGCTTAGGGTTCACAGACGAAAAACTGTTTTTT,CASSLGFTDEKLFF
NA,TRBV12-5,TRBJ1-5,NA,TGTGCTAGTGGCCTTCTAGGGGGGGGCGCAGGTCAGCCCCAGCATTTT,CASGLLGGGAGQPQHF
NA,TRBV4-2,TRBJ2-2,NA,TGTGCCAGCAGCCAAGACAGGAACACCGGGGAGCTGTTTTTT,CASSQDRNTGELFF
NA,TRBV5-4,TRBJ2-7,TRBD2,TGTGCCAGCAGCTTGGGAACCTGGGGGACTAGCGGGAGAAGATACGAGCAGTACTTC,CASSLGTWGTSGRRYEQYF
NA,TRBV30,TRBJ1-6,NA,TGTGCCTGGAGTCGAGTAAATAATTCACCCCTCCACTTT,CAWSRVNNSPLHF
NA,TRBV2,TRBJ2-3,NA,TGTGCCAGCAGTGGCAGCGGGAGCACAGATACGCAGTATTTT,CASSGSGSTDTQYF
NA,TRBV11-2,TRBJ1-2,NA,TGTGCCAGCAGCTTAGTAAACTATGGCTACACCTTC,CASSLVNYGYTF
NA,TRBV6-1,TRBJ2-7,NA,TGTGCCAGCAGTGATATGGTAGCGGAAGCCTACGAGCAGTACTTC,CASSDMVAEAYEQYF
NA,TRBV7-2,TRBJ2-2,TRBD2,TGTGCCAGCAGCTTAGAGCCTAGCGGGCCTACCGGGGAGCTGTTTTTT,CASSLEPSGPTGELFF
NA,TRBV5-1,TRBJ1-4,NA,TGCGCCAGCAGCTTGGGGGTAGGGGCGTCTAATGAAAAACTGTTTTTT,CASSLGVGASNEKLFF
NA,TRBV6-6,TRBJ2-2,TRBD2,TGTGCCAGCAGCCCCGGGAGGGCGGGGACCGGGGAGCTGTTTTTT,CASSPGRAGTGELFF
NA,TRBV7-2,TRBJ2-4,NA,TGTGCCAGCAGCTCTGCCGGTCAGGGGATTGTGAACATTCAGTACTTC,CASSSAGQGIVNIQYF
NA,TRBV9,TRBJ2-5,NA,TGTGCCAGCAGCGTAGACGGGCGGGAGACCCAGTACTTC,CASSVDGRETQYF
NA,TRBV7-3,TRBJ2-2,TRBD2,TGTGCCAGCAGCTTAGGCAATCCCGGAGCGGGAGCCGGGGAGCTGTTTTTT,CASSLGNPGAGAGELFF
once,TRBV29-1,TRBJ2-1,TRBD2,TGCAGCGCCGGACTAGTTGCCTACAATGAGCAGTTCTTC,CSAGLVAYNEQFF
NA,TRBV27,TRBJ2-1,TRBD2,TGTGCCACGAGACTAGCGGGCGGTAGCAATGAGCAGTTCTTC,CATRLAGGSNEQFF
NA,TRBV9,TRBJ2-1,NA,TGTGCCAGCAGCGTAGATGGGGGAGAGTACAATGAGCAGTTCTTC,CASSVDGGEYNEQFF
once,TRBV6-5,TRBJ1-2,TRBD1,TGTGCCAGCAGTTATTTCGGCGGGACAGACTATGGCTACACCTTC,CASSYFGGTDYGYTF
once,TRBV27,TRBJ2-7,TRBD1,TGTGCCAGCAGTTTGGGGACAGGGGCATCATACGAGCAGTACTTC,CASSLGTGASYEQYF
NA,TRBV5-1,TRBJ2-2,NA,TGCGCCAGCAGCTTAGCGTGGCCCGGGGAGCTGTTTTTT,CASSLAWPGELFF
NA,TRBV18,TRBJ2-5,NA,TGTGCCAGCTCACCAGGGATGGACCAAGAGACCCAGTACTTC,CASSPGMDQETQYF
NA,TRBV5-6,TRBJ2-1,TRBD1,TGTGCCAGCAGCTTGAGGGGGCGCAGCGGTGAGCAGTTCTTC,CASSLRGRSGEQFF
NA,TRBV19,TRBJ2-5,TRBD1,TGTGCCAGCGGGACAGCGATGGAAAGAACCCAGTACTTC,CASGTAMERTQYF
NA,TRBV18,TRBJ2-5,NA,TGTGCCAGCTCTGTACAGGAAGGGTCCCAAGAGACCCAGTACTTC,CASSVQEGSQETQYF
NA,TRBV28,TRBJ1-2,TRBD1,TGTGCCAGCAGTCTTTCAACCCGGACAGGGCATGGCTACACCTTC,CASSLSTRTGHGYTF
NA,TRBV7-9,TRBJ2-1,TRBD2,TGTGCCAGCAGCTTAGGGCTGACGGGAGGAGAAGAGCAGTTCTTC,CASSLGLTGGEEQFF
once,TRBV6-1,TRBJ2-4,NA,TGTGCCAGCAGCCGCAGGGGGGCCCTATGGAACATTCAGTACTTC,CASSRRGALWNIQYF
NA,TRBV11-2,TRBJ2-2,NA,TGTGCCAGCAGCTTAGGGCCCGTCACCGGGGAGCTGTTTTTT,CASSLGPVTGELFF
NA,TRBV14,TRBJ2-4,NA,TGTGCCAGCAGCCAAGGACAGATAGCCAAAAACATTCAGTACTTC,CASSQGQIAKNIQYF
NA,TRBV11-2,TRBJ2-1,NA,TGTGCCAGCAGCTTAAGAGCGAGTAGCTACAATGAGCAGTTCTTC,CASSLRASSYNEQFF
NA,TRBV5-4,TRBJ2-2,NA,TGTGCCAGCAGCCGCGTGGGGGTATTGAACACCGGGGAGCTGTTTTTT,CASSRVGVLNTGELFF
NA,TRBV19,TRBJ2-1,TRBD1,TGTGCCAGTAGCCCGGGACAGACTTCCTACAATGAGCAGTTCTTC,CASSPGQTSYNEQFF
NA,TRBV10-3,TRBJ2-3,NA,TGTGCCATCAGTGAGTCGCCGGACTCCACAGATACGCAGTATTTT,CAISESPDSTDTQYF
NA,TRBV29-1,TRBJ1-1,NA,TGCAGCGTGACTCAGGGTCCCGATCAAGCTTTCTTT,CSVTQGPDQAFF
NA,TRBV5-4,TRBJ2-2,NA,TGTGCCAGCAGCTTTCAGGTTGAGTTCGCGAACACCGGGGAGCTGTTTTTT,CASSFQVEFANTGELFF
NA,TRBV19,TRBJ2-5,NA,TGTGCCAGTAGTATCCGGCAGCGGCAAGAGACCCAGTACTTC,CASSIRQRQETQYF
NA,TRBV11-2,TRBJ2-7,NA,TGTGCCAGCAGCTTGCCGGGACCTACCTACGAGCAGTACTTC,CASSLPGPTYEQYF
NA,TRBV7-2,TRBJ1-1,TRBD1,TGTGCCAGCAGCTTAGAGGGACAGGGTCCCCGGAGGACTGAAGCTTTCTTT,CASSLEGQGPRRTEAFF
once,TRBV9,TRBJ2-5,TRBD2,TGTGCCAGCAGCAGGGCCCAGACTAGCGGGATCGCAGAGACCCAGTACTTC,CASSRAQTSGIAETQYF